This T cell receptor beta chain was documented in a study of blood T cell repertoires in COVID-19 (dated by TCRdb to 2019 to 2021). Background on the whole study: Collaborator samples came from the United States, Italy and Spain and covered acute and convalescent phases of COVID-19. The prospective study material was composed of cDNA or gDNA derived from T cells, B-cell-depleted T cells, or PBMCs. The dataset comprised deeply sampled blood TCRbeta repertoires from subjects exposed to, actively infected with, or recovered from COVID-19. The repertoires were released in a freely available public database meant as a resource for research on the immune response to SARS-CoV-2. Samples came from the ongoing ImmuneRACE study (first 160 participants) plus 1,254 subjects from 6 global collaborators. Sample metadata almost always included a de-identified subject ID, COVID-19 status, age in years and sex. Where available, HLA class I and class II types were taken from metadata supplied by the sample provider and were not determined by assay-based typing.

The collaborating institutions used their own protocols to collect whole blood in K2EDTA tubes. Collaborator samples were shipped for TCRbeta analysis as frozen whole blood, isolated PBMCs, or DNA extracted from either sample type. TCRbeta CDR3 regions were amplified from genomic DNA by means of the immunoSEQ Assay, a bias-controlled multiplex PCR. On the study's bioinformatics: The number of nucleated cells in each sample was estimated by amplification of reference gene primers within the assay. To quantify the absolute abundance of each unique TCRbeta CDR3 rearrangement, sequence reads were collapsed and filtered. For each sample, productive Simpson clonality was calculated as the square root of Simpson's diversity index over productive rearrangements. Not all clones reach the TCRdb copy of this immuneACCESS table, which keeps in-frame sequences only. Checked studies attribute under half of the gap to unresolved V genes and leave the rest unexplained. V, J and clone size are taken as reported in that table, and D and trimming were inferred from the DNA itself. Here the sample has more than 95,000 clones; 70% to 85% occur a single time. 2.5% to 3.5% of the sample is in the top ten clones.

The trim is 3 bases for V and 2 bases for J, with a gap of 14 bases between the germline ends. In the germline V gene (reference sequence), CDR1 corresponds to SGHNT and CDR2 to YYREEE. The CDR3 holds 15 amino acids from the cysteine to the phenylalanine. Only the CDR3 DNA is retained, 45 bases long and in frame from the first base. As for this clone: Its specific antigen is unknown. No quality values exist for individual bases; no much larger clone is one base distant.

Results the study describes overall, beyond this receptor: How much clinical and demographic metadata was included differed by source and by participant, and the metadata was provided uncurated.

Recombination connected TRBV5-4 to TRBJ2-5, and perhaps TRBD1 as D gene, on 6 matching bases. The source is a woman older than 75 with active or convalescent COVID-19. The sample taken for sequencing was peripheral blood. Here is the DNA: TGTGCCAGCAGCTACAATTCAGGGGTACAAGAGACCCAGTACTTC. Translated, it gives CASSYNSGVQETQYF.